The entry that follows covers one T cell receptor (beta chain) sequence. This sample was included in a study of blood T cell repertoires in COVID-19. In the study overall: COVID-19 samples, acute and convalescent, were from the United States, Italy and Spain. Sources were T cells, B-cell-depleted T cells, or PBMCs; the material itself was cDNA or gDNA.

In the original processing: Estimation of nucleated cell counts relied on the amplification of reference gene primers. Assay used: immunoSEQ multiplex PCR; TCRdb lists only in-frame clones, some missing. V, J and clone size reflect that table, while D and trimming were determined from the DNA. The sample lists some 180,000 clones; about 88% were seen once. Sample: peripheral blood. The receptor comes from a man aged 45-65 years with COVID-19, enrolled during active disease.

CDR3: CASSLAASVSYEQYF. CDR3 in DNA: TGTGCCAGTAGTTTGGCCGCTAGCGTCTCCTACGAGCAGTACTTC. This chain uses TRBV19 with TRBJ2-7; tentatively, D is TRBD2 (6 bases). Germline V lookup: CDR1 LNHDA, CDR2 SQIVND (reference sequence). This CDR3 region has 15 residues. The germline V and J ends were trimmed by 5 bases and 0 bases, with 14 bases remaining between them.